The rows below give T cell receptor beta chains drawn from one sample of a study of cytomegalovirus exposure and HLA in healthy donors. Sequencing was performed with immunoSEQ multiplex PCR; in TCRdb, only in-frame clones are kept and a portion is missing. The top ten hold roughly 3.1% of the sample, which has around 130,000 clones, roughly 79% seen once. The sample comprised PBMCs. The receptors were sampled from a man between 25 and 39 years old in good health and CMV-seronegative. CDR3s include the opening cysteine and the closing phenylalanine or tryptophan. The order of the fields is clone size, V gene, D gene, J gene, CDR3 protein, CDR3 DNA. A D gene is named only where the DNA matches it firmly. Expanded clones are given a class, and other clones once, few, many or no size at all.

-,TRBV4-1,TRBD1,TRBJ1-3,CASSPGTGSGNTIYF,TGCGCCAGCAGCCCCGGGACAGGCTCTGGAAACACCATATATTTT
once,TRBV7-8,TRBD2,TRBJ2-1,CASSARASGRKDEQFF,TGTGCCAGCAGCGCCCGTGCTAGCGGGAGAAAGGATGAGCAGTTCTTC
-,TRBV9,TRBD1,TRBJ1-1,CASSDRGNTEAFF,TGTGCCAGCAGCGACAGGGGGAACACTGAAGCTTTCTTT
-,TRBV11-3,-,TRBJ1-1,CASSFRVNTEAFF,TGTGCCAGCAGCTTTCGGGTGAACACTGAAGCTTTCTTT
-,TRBV30,TRBD1,TRBJ1-1,CAWSEDGTGWGDTEAFF,TGTGCCTGGAGTGAGGATGGGACAGGCTGGGGGGACACTGAAGCTTTCTTT
-,TRBV4-1,TRBD2,TRBJ2-5,CASSPAGRRGQETQYF,TGCGCCAGCAGCCCGGCGGGAAGGCGGGGGCAAGAGACCCAGTACTTC
-,TRBV10-1,TRBD1,TRBJ2-7,CASSKSRDSSYEQYF,TGCGCCAGCAGTAAATCCCGGGACAGCTCCTACGAGCAGTACTTC
-,TRBV7-2,TRBD1,TRBJ2-7,CASSLTLGQGSHEQYF,TGTGCCAGCAGCTTAACCCTTGGACAGGGCTCCCACGAGCAGTACTTC
once,TRBV5-8,-,TRBJ2-5,CASSLGAVETQYF,TGTGCCAGCAGCTTAGGGGCTGTGGAGACCCAGTACTTC
once,TRBV9,-,TRBJ2-7,CASSVDPGVNYEQYF,TGTGCCAGCAGCGTAGACCCGGGGGTGAACTACGAGCAGTACTTC
few,TRBV7-2,-,TRBJ1-6,CASSFGSSYNSPLHF,TGTGCCAGCAGCTTCGGGAGCTCCTATAATTCACCCCTCCACTTT
-,TRBV2,TRBD1,TRBJ1-3,CASRDRGGGNTIYF,TGTGCCAGCAGAGACAGGGGAGGTGGAAACACCATATATTTT
once,TRBV7-2,TRBD2,TRBJ2-3,CASSLLAGDTQYF,TGTGCCAGCAGCTTACTAGCGGGGGATACGCAGTATTTT
once,TRBV6-6,-,TRBJ2-7,CATLGRPYEQYF,TGTGCCACCCTGGGCAGGCCCTACGAGCAGTACTTC
-,TRBV6-5,-,TRBJ1-2,CASSYHEGERGYTF,TGTGCCAGCAGTTACCACGAAGGTGAGCGTGGCTACACCTTC
-,TRBV4-2,-,TRBJ1-4,CASSHQQGNEKLFF,TGTGCCAGCAGCCACCAACAGGGAAATGAAAAACTGTTTTTT
-,TRBV11-2,-,TRBJ1-1,CASSLTGGDTEAFF,TGTGCCAGCAGCTTAACAGGTGGGGACACTGAAGCTTTCTTT
-,TRBV28,TRBD1,TRBJ2-5,CASNSDRPSLQETQYF,TGTGCCAGCAACTCGGACAGGCCCTCCCTCCAAGAGACCCAGTACTTC
-,TRBV15,-,TRBJ2-1,CATSRVVPGEQFF,TGTGCCACCAGCAGAGTAGTACCCGGTGAGCAGTTCTTC
-,TRBV19,-,TRBJ2-7,CASSIGAGTYEQYF,TGTGCCAGTAGTATTGGGGCAGGGACCTACGAGCAGTACTTC
-,TRBV7-8,-,TRBJ1-5,CASSAGPNQPQHF,TGTGCCAGCAGTGCGGGGCCCAATCAGCCCCAGCATTTT
few,TRBV30,TRBD1,TRBJ2-7,CAWSWDRGAYEQYF,TGTGCCTGGAGCTGGGACAGGGGAGCCTACGAGCAGTACTTC
-,TRBV5-6,TRBD1,TRBJ1-6,CASSLGQGSYNSPLHF,TGTGCCAGCAGCTTGGGACAGGGATCCTATAATTCACCCCTCCACTTT
-,TRBV14,-,TRBJ1-4,CASSQGPAGVANEKLFF,TGTGCCAGCAGCCAAGGCCCCGCGGGAGTGGCTAATGAAAAACTGTTTTTT
once,TRBV28,TRBD1,TRBJ2-5,CASSLGDREGETQYF,TGTGCCAGCAGTTTAGGGGACAGGGAAGGGGAGACCCAGTACTTC
-,TRBV7-3,TRBD1,TRBJ2-7,CASSPGGSVYEQYF,TGTGCCAGCAGCCCAGGGGGTAGCGTCTACGAGCAGTACTTC
-,TRBV7-2,-,TRBJ2-7,CASSFGIRGLNSQEQYF,TGTGCCAGCAGCTTCGGAATCCGGGGACTGAACTCCCAGGAGCAGTACTTC
-,TRBV4-3,TRBD1,TRBJ2-1,CASSPWYRGEDDEQFF,TGCGCCAGCAGCCCCTGGTACAGGGGAGAGGATGATGAGCAGTTCTTC
-,TRBV11-2,TRBD2,TRBJ2-7,CASSSWASGTYEQYF,TGTGCCAGCAGCTCATGGGCTAGCGGGACCTACGAGCAGTACTTC
-,TRBV4-3,-,TRBJ2-7,CASSPGLMDEQYF,TGCGCCAGCAGTCCTGGGCTCATGGACGAGCAGTACTTC
-,TRBV28,TRBD2,TRBJ2-7,CASSFGGSKSYEQYF,TGTGCCAGCAGTTTCGGCGGGAGTAAATCCTACGAGCAGTACTTC
-,TRBV28,-,TRBJ1-1,CASSLWEEFGRSTEAFF,TGTGCCAGCAGTTTATGGGAGGAATTCGGTCGTAGCACTGAAGCTTTCTTT
-,TRBV28,-,TRBJ2-1,CASSWDSTVFF,TGTGCCAGCAGTTGGGACTCTACCGTGTTCTTC
-,TRBV27,-,TRBJ1-2,CASSPGGANYGYTF,TGTGCCAGCAGTCCCGGTGGGGCGAACTATGGCTACACCTTC
few,TRBV5-1,-,TRBJ2-1,CASSLVVGGYNEQFF,TGCGCCAGCAGCTTGGTAGTCGGGGGTTACAATGAGCAGTTCTTC
-,TRBV30,-,TRBJ1-4,CAWSVVREVLLATNEKLFF,TGTGCCTGGAGTGTAGTCAGGGAGGTGCTTTTAGCAACTAATGAAAAACTGTTTTTT
-,TRBV5-4,TRBD2,TRBJ2-3,CASSLSPLAGAADTQYF,TGTGCCAGCAGCTTGAGTCCACTAGCGGGAGCGGCAGATACGCAGTATTTT
-,TRBV9,-,TRBJ2-5,CASSAGSGETQYF,TGTGCCAGCAGCGCCGGGAGCGGAGAGACCCAGTACTTC
few,TRBV28,TRBD2,TRBJ2-1,CASSEGASGSYEQFF,TGTGCCAGCAGCGAGGGGGCTAGCGGGAGCTATGAGCAGTTCTTC
once,TRBV7-6,-,TRBJ2-3,CASSKGDTQYF,TGTGCCAGCAGCAAGGGGGATACGCAGTATTTT
few,TRBV6-5,-,TRBJ1-1,CASSYSTRGTEAFF,TGTGCCAGCAGTTACTCGACGAGAGGGACTGAAGCTTTCTTT
-,TRBV5-1,TRBD2,TRBJ2-5,CASSFRLAGGQETQYF,TGCGCCAGCAGCTTTCGACTAGCGGGGGGTCAAGAGACCCAGTACTTC
-,TRBV4-3,-,TRBJ2-3,CASSRSTTFGGHTQYF,TGCGCCAGCAGCCGTTCCACGACGTTCGGGGGTCATACGCAGTATTTT
-,TRBV2,TRBD2,TRBJ2-5,CASIGGASGSGTQYF,TGTGCCAGCATCGGAGGAGCTAGCGGGAGTGGGACCCAGTACTTC
-,TRBV7-3,-,TRBJ2-2,CASSPMELGNTGELFF,TGTGCCAGCAGCCCCATGGAACTAGGCAACACCGGGGAGCTGTTTTTT